This T cell receptor beta chain was obtained from a study of shared clonotypes between healthy human individuals. Study overall: Each donor contributed plates that comprised three CD4 naive, three CD4 memory, two CD8 naive and one CD8 memory. Study-wide results and limits: It was only blood that was sampled, and tissue repertoires likely differ.

Original methodology: ImmunoSEQ supplied junction-only sequences lacking quality scores, so filtering was different. Measured with immunoSEQ multiplex PCR; TCRdb has only the in-frame clones, and not every one. V, J and clone size derive from that table, while D and trimming were established from the DNA sequence. The sample contains hundreds of thousands of clones, roughly 95% of which appear only once. Comment on this clone: Its antigen is currently unknown.

V lost 8 bases and J lost 7, with 12 bases in between. Germline CDR1 reads MDHEN; CDR2 reads SYDVKM. This CDR3 has 11 amino acids. In the naive CD8 group, cells lacked CD45RO and were positively selected for CCR7, so terminally differentiated effector memory CD45RA+ cells were left out. The sequence was collected from a woman younger than 45 in good health. The V and J genes are TRBV28 and TRBJ2-7; D is possibly TRBD2 (7 bases). Sequences were obtained from naive CD8+ T cells sorted from blood. The CDR3: CASWGGGEQYF. DNA of the CDR3: TGTGCCAGCTGGGGGGGCGGGGAGCAGTACTTC. Together with reference TRBV28 and TRBJ2-7, the CDR3 gives the full variable domain: DVKVTQSSRYLVKRTGEKVFLECVQDMDHENMFWYRQDPGLGLRLIYFSYDVKMKEKGDIPEGYSVSREKKERFSLILESASTNQTSMYLCASWGGGEQYFGPGTRLTVT.